This T cell receptor (beta chain) was captured by sequencing in a study of shared clonotypes between healthy human individuals. Study as a whole: The cohort had two women and three men, ages 18 to 49.

This clone was picked up a small number of times. Deep-level settings were used for running the assay. Data came from immunoSEQ multiplex PCR; TCRdb stores just in-frame clones and leaves some out. Among fewer than 600,000 clones listed, 79% were seen once. This TCR was recovered from a woman aged 40 to 55 in good health. Some clones in this sample may be carry-over from other donors' samples. The source material was PBMCs.

CDR3 in DNA: TGTGCCTGGAGTATGGGACAGGGGAATTCACCCCTCCACTTT. Translating it yields CAWSMGQGNSPLHF. The genes are TRBV30 and TRBJ1-6; 10 positions agree with TRBD1. The J segment lost 7 bases and the V segment lost 2 bases, leaving 2 bases of the junction unmatched. Germline V gene sequence: CDR1 GTSNPN, CDR2 SVGIG (reference sequence). The CDR3 runs to 14 residues.